This record looks at one T cell receptor (beta chain) sequence and its context. This clonotype was detected many times. The antigen this receptor binds is unknown. No quality values exist for individual bases; no much larger clone is one base distant. CDR1 and CDR2, looked up from the germline V gene, are SGHNT and YENEEA. Including cysteine and phenylalanine, the CDR3 has 15 amino acids. The read is trimmed to its CDR3 DNA, 45 bases read in frame from base 1. Compared with germline, V lacks 5 bases and J lacks 5 bases; bases without a gene match: 8. The entry originates in a study of T cells in Graves' hyperthyroidism and ophthalmopathy (dated by TCRdb to about 2019). Study-level background: Peripheral blood was sampled at the time of initial diagnosis, prior to any treatment. To identify distinguishing TCR V-J signatures, a discovery cohort of 90 to 100 patients was used, comprising 40 to 45 with Graves' ophthalmopathy and 57 with stable Graves' hyperthyroidism. An independent validation cohort of 18 to 20 hyperthyroidism patients and 17 patients who later progressed to ophthalmopathy tested prospective prediction of ophthalmopathy. The approximately 100 discovery patients were divided at random into training and test sets in a 7:3 ratio. In more than 5 Graves' hyperthyroidism patients, the study also compared T-cell repertoires from thyroid tissue with T-cell repertoires from blood. Following sampling, methimazole starting at 30 mg daily was given to hyperthyroidism patients, and high-dose intravenous methylprednisolone was given to ophthalmopathy patients. The paper describes TCR Vbeta CDR3 sequencing of fewer than 150 peripheral blood samples, made up of under 50 ophthalmopathy patients, approximately 76 hyperthyroidism patients and roughly 17 progressor patients.

The TCR beta CDR3 regions were amplified from the RNA transcripts. For the first round of RT-PCR on the TCR CDR3, the HTBI primer set was used together with the Qiagen OneStep RT-PCR kit. The libraries were constructed in a second round of multiplex PCR and then size-selected and purified. Libraries were sequenced paired-end with 100 bp reads on an Illumina HiSeq2000. Per the authors' processing: SOAPnuke was used to process the raw data, with reads discarded if the reads contained adapters or uncalled bases, had a mean Phred below 15, or lacked an exact constant-primer or identifier match. COPE v1.2.5 was used to merge high-quality paired reads, and clonotypes were defined as unique nucleotide sequences. MiTCR v1.1 was used to align clonotypes to the IMGT TRBV, TRBD and TRBJ reference segments. The analysis included only V-J combinations with a frequency above 0.0001, which together covered around 99% of the repertoires. The TCS score was defined as the ratio of F50 (clonal expansion) to E x V (chaos), calculated using BLOSUM62-based TCRdist between CDR3 peptides within each V-J. Welch's t-statistics and random forest reduced fewer than 600 V-J features to fewer than 15, which were used in a naive Bayes classifier (R e1071). TCRdb reran the public reads through fastp at Q25 and MiXCR, keeping productive beta chains. For every CDR3 protein sequence, its rows merge into one entry that carries the most common genes and DNA. These V and J calls derive from TCRdb rather than the authors' analysis. Across this sample there are about 700,000 distinct CDR3 sequences, with roughly 15% seen only once. Of the sample, roughly a tenth is held by the ten largest clones.

A patient counted as having stable Graves' hyperthyroidism if no progression to ophthalmopathy occurred over 18 months of follow-up. The hyperthyroidism patients were between 18 and 65 years old and newly diagnosed, with a disease duration of less than 2 months. Exclusion was applied to patients with uncontrolled infections, other autoimmune diseases, pregnancy or lactation. Diagnoses relied on clinical symptoms, serum thyroxine and TRAb, thyroid ultrasound and orbital computed tomography. PBMCs were isolated from about 9.2 ml of fresh peripheral blood by Ficoll-Paque density gradient centrifugation. Total RNA was extracted with Trizol reagent, and quality was checked on an Agilent 2100 Bioanalyzer. Study-level results and caveats: Sample size was not statistically predetermined, and investigators were not blinded to group allocation. Most expanded thyroid clonotypes (frequency above 0.001) were also detected in blood, a finding suggesting that blood repertoires may reflect thyroid immune responses. A 13 V-J signature model separated ophthalmopathy from stable hyperthyroidism, with around 90% sensitivity and 81.08% specificity in cross-validation and 80%/75% in testing. During validation, the model predicted progression to ophthalmopathy a median of about 6.3 months ahead of onset, with more than 60% sensitivity and less than 85% specificity.

The V gene is TRBV11-3 and the J gene is TRBJ1-4, with 7 central nucleotides matching TRBD1. The sequencing sample was made of blood. This receptor was obtained from a woman younger than 35 with Graves' hyperthyroidism. The CDR3 sequence is CASSHVQGQNEKLFF. Read as DNA, the sequence is TGTGCCAGCAGCCACGTACAGGGGCAGAATGAAAAACTGTTTTTT.